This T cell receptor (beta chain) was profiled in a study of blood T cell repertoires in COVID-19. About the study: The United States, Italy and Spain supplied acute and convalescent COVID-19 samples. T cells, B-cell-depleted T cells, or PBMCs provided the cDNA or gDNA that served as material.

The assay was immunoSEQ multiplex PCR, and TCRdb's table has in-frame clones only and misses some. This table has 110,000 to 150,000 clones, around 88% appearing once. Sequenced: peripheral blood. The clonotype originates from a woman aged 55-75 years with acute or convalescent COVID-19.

CDR3 in amino acids: CASSTRGDTQYF. CDR3 in DNA: TGTGCCAGCAGCACCAGGGGGGATACGCAGTATTTT. The chain uses TRBV12-3 or TRBV12-4 and TRBJ2-3; TRBD1 aligns across 7 bases. V shed 6 bases, J shed 6 bases, and the junction held 3 bases outside the gene matches. The CDR3 runs 12 residues.